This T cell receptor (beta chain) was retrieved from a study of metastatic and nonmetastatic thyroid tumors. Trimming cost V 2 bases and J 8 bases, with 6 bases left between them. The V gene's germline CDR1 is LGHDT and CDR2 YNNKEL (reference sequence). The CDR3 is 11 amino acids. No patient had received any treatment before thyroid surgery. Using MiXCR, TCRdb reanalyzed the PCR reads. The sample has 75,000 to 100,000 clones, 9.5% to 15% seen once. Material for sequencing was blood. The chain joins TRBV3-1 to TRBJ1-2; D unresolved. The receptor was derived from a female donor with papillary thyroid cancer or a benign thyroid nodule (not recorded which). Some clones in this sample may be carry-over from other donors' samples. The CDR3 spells CASSQSRGYTF. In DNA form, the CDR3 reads TGTGCCAGCAGCCAATCAAGAGGCTACACCTTC.